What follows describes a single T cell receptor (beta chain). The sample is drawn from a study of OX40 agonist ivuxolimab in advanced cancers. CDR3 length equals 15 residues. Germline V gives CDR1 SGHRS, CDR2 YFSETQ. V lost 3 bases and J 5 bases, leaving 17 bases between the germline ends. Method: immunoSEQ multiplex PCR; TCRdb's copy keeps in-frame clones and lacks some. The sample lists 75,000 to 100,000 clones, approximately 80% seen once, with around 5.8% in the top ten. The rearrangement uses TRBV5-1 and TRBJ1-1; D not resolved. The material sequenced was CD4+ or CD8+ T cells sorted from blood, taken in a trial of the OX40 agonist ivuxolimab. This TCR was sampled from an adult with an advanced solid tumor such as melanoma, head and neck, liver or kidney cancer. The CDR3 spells CASSSGGGPGTEAFF. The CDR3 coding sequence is TGCGCCAGCAGCTCTGGTGGAGGGCCCGGGACTGAAGCTTTCTTT.